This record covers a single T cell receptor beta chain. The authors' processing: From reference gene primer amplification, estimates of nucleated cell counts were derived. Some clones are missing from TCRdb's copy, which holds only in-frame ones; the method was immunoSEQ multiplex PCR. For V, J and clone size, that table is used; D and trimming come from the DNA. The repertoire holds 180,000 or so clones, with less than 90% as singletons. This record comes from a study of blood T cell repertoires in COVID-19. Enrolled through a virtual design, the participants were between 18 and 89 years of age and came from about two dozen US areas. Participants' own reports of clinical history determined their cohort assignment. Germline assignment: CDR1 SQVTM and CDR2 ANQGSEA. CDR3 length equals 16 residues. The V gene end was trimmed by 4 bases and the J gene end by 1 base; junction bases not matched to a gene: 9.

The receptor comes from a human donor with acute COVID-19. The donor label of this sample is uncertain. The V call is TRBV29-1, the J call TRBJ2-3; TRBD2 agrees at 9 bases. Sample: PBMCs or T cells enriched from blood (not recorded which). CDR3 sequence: CSVGSSGALGTDTQYF. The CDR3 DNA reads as TGCAGCGTTGGGTCTAGCGGGGCCCTGGGCACAGATACGCAGTATTTT.